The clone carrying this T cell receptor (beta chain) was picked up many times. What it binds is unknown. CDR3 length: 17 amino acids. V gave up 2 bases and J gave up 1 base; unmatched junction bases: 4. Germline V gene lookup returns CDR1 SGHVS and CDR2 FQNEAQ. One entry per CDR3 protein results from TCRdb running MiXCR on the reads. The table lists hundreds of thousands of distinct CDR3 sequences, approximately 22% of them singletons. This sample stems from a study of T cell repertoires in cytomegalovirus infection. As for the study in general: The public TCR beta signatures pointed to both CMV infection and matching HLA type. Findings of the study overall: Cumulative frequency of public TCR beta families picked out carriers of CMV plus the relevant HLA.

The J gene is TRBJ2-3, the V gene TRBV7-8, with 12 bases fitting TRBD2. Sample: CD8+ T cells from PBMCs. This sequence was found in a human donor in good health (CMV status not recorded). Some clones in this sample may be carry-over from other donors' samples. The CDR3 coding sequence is TGTGCCAGCAGCTTAAAGACTAGCGGGGGCCGCACAGATACGCAGTATTTT. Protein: CASSLKTSGGRTDTQYF.